This T cell receptor (beta chain) was identified in a study of cytomegalovirus exposure and HLA in healthy donors. In the PCR, 60 Vbeta and 13 Jbeta primers were used. TCRdb's copy holds only in-frame clones and misses some; the assay was immunoSEQ multiplex PCR. Found here are roughly 200,000 clones; the top ten clones hold around 6%. Germline values: CDR1 SGHDT, CDR2 YYEEEE. CDR3 length: 19 residues. The sample was PBMCs. J is TRBJ2-5 and V is TRBV5-6; 13 bases are a match to TRBD2. The DNA end favors TRBJ2-7, so the J call may be wrong. The receptor's source is a man aged 30-40 years in good health and CMV-seronegative. The CDR3 sequence: CASSLAGTSGIYSSYEQYF. In nucleotides, the CDR3 is TGTGCCAGCAGCCTTGCCGGGACTAGCGGGATTTATAGCTCCTACGAGCAGTACTTC.